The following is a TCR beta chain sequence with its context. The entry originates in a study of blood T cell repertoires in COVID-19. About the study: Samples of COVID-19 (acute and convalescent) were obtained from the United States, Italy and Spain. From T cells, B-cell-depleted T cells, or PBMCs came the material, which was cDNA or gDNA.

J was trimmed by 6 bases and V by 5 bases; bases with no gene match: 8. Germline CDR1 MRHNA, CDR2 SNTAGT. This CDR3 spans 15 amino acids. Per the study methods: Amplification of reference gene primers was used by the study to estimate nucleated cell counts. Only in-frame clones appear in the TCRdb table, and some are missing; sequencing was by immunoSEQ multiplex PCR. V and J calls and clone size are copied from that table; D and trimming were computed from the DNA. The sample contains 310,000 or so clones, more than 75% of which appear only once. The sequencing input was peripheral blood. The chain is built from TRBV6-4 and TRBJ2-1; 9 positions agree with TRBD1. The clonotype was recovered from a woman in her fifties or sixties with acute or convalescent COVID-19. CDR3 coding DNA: TGTGCCAGCAGTTCTACCGGGACAGGGATCAATGAGCAGTTCTTC. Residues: CASSSTGTGINEQFF.